These 23 T cell receptor beta chains were all obtained from the same sample, sequenced in a study of glioma-infiltrating T cells. The iRepertoire nested amplicon-rescue multiplex PCR amplified TCR alpha and beta CDR3s from RNA. TCRdb re-analysed the multiplex PCR reads in MiXCR, keeping a single row per CDR3 protein. The sample contains 300,000 to 400,000 distinct CDR3 sequences, 41% of which appear only once. The sequencing input was glioma tissue, nonneoplastic brain tissue, or PBMCs (not recorded which). The receptors here all came from a human donor with low-grade glioma or glioblastoma, undergoing nonglioma brain surgery, or in good health (not recorded which).

The chain joins TRBV6-6 to TRBJ2-3; 10 bases match TRBD2. CDR3 length: 17 residues. The germline CDR1 and CDR2 sequences are MNHNY and SVGAGI (reference sequence). V lost 2 bases to trimming and J lost 6 bases; unmatched junction nucleotides: 11. In DNA, the CDR3 is TGTGCCAGCAGTTACGTCGGGGTAGCGGGAGGAGGCGATACGCAGTATTTT. Translating gives CASSYVGVAGGGDTQYF.

With respect to this clonotype: The missing conserved phenylalanine or tryptophan at the end of this CDR3 makes a read error likely. The chain couples TRBV20-1 to TRBJ2-7, with TRBD1 as a possible D gene (6 bases). The CDR3 has 15 residues. Germline assignment: CDR1 DFQATT and CDR2 SNEGSKA (reference sequence). Trimming stripped 0 bases from V and 0 bases from J, with 12 bases between. CDR3 nucleotides: TGCAGTGCTAGAGATTACAGGGCCCCCTCCTACGAGCAGTACTTA. This encodes CSARDYRAPSYEQYL.

The chain recombines TRBV10-3 with TRBJ2-1; TRBD2 agrees at 10 bases. The V gene end was trimmed by 0 bases and the J gene end by 9 bases; junction bases not matched to a gene: 2. The CDR3 has 14 amino acids. CDR1 and CDR2 (germline): ENHRY, SYGVKD. The CDR3 region is CAISESSGRSEQFF. Written as DNA, the CDR3 is TGTGCCATCAGTGAGTCTAGCGGGAGGAGTGAGCAGTTCTTC.

Note on this clonotype: A much larger clone lies one base from this, so it may be a read error. V and J are TRBV12-3 or TRBV12-4 and TRBJ2-5; 8 bases agree with TRBD2. This CDR3 region has 14 residues. V lost 11 bases to trimming and J lost 5 bases; unmatched junction nucleotides: 13. The CDR3 loop is CACSEEAGVETQYF. The DNA of the CDR3 is TGTGCCTGCTCAGAAGAAGCGGGAGTGGAGACCCAGTACTTC.

V is TRBV28 and J is TRBJ2-1, with 8 bases lining up with TRBD2. Trimming at V came to 4 bases and at J to 9 bases, leaving 5 bases not matched to a gene. The CDR3 contains 13 residues. Germline CDR1 is MDHEN and CDR2 is SYDVKM. Here the CDR3 reads CASSSGLAGEQFF. The CDR3 DNA is TGTGCCAGCAGTTCAGGACTAGCTGGTGAGCAGTTCTTC.

This clonotype was recorded at least ten times. The rearrangement joins TRBV6-2 or TRBV6-3 to TRBJ2-1; TRBD2 matches at 9 bases. Germline lookup yields CDR1 MNHEY and CDR2 SVGEGT. CDR3 size: 16 residues. The V segment lost 6 bases and the J segment 5 bases; nucleotides outside the gene matches: 11. CDR3 sequence: CASRDVAGDGDNEQFF. CDR3 coding DNA: TGTGCCAGCAGAGACGTAGCGGGAGATGGGGACAATGAGCAGTTCTTC.

For this clonotype: This is likely a read error, given that the CDR3 carries no conserved phenylalanine or tryptophan at its end. This rearrangement joins TRBV7-2 to TRBJ2-7; TRBD1 matches at 8 bases. Trimming took 1 base from V and 3 from J; bases not matched to a gene: 5. This CDR3 region has 15 residues. Germline-derived CDR1 and CDR2 are SGHTA and FQGNSA. This CDR3 is CASSLVGQGGYEQYL. Here the CDR3 DNA reads TGTGCCAGCAGCTTAGTCGGACAGGGTGGCTACGAGCAGTACCTC.

This clonotype was counted ten times or more. The genes are TRBV7-2 and TRBJ2-1; TRBD2 might be the D (5 bases). This CDR3 contains 14 residues. V dropped 3 bases and J dropped 6 bases, with 12 bases sitting between them. Germline CDR1 is SGHTA and CDR2 is FQGNSA. The DNA of the CDR3 is TGTGCCAGCAGCTTTCGAACTAGAGGCAATGAGCAGTTCTTC. This sequence encodes CASSFRTRGNEQFF.

Details on this clonotype: Relative to the germline gene, one junction end is altered; a read error may explain this. The chain employs TRBV20-1 and TRBJ2-1, with 7 bases fitting TRBD2. From germline, CDR1 is DFQATT and CDR2 SNEGSKA (reference sequence). There are 16 residues in the CDR3. The CDR3 DNA is TGCAGTGCTTCGCCTCTAAGAGCGGGAATTTACAATGGGCAGTTCTTC. It translates to CSASPLRAGIYNGQFF.

The gene calls are TRBV7-9 and TRBJ1-2; a weak D match, TRBD1 (5 bases). V was clipped by 2 bases and J by 3 bases, with 13 bases between them. From germline, CDR1 is SEHNR and CDR2 FQNEAQ (reference sequence). The CDR3 spans 15 residues. This CDR3 is CASSLLQGQDYGYTF. Here the CDR3 DNA reads TGTGCCAGCAGCTTACTTCAGGGCCAAGACTATGGCTACACCTTC.

The chain employs TRBV19 and TRBJ2-1; 11 positions match TRBD2. CDR3 length: 17 amino acids. CDR1 is LNHDA and CDR2 is SQIVND in the germline V gene (reference sequence). The J segment lost 4 bases and the V segment lost 4 bases, leaving 9 bases of the junction unmatched. CDR3 residues: CASSTFLAGGRYNEQFF. DNA for the CDR3: TGTGCCAGTAGTACCTTCTTAGCGGGAGGGCGGTACAATGAGCAGTTCTTC.

A remark on this clonotype: It may be a read error: a sequence one base away is much more abundant. The chain combines TRBV20-1 with TRBJ2-5; tentative D call: TRBD2 (6 bases). The germline gives CDR1 DFQATT, CDR2 SNEGSKA (reference sequence). The CDR3 is 14 residues long. CDR3 sequence: CSARGGWEAEAQYF. The DNA of the CDR3 is TGCAGTGCTAGAGGAGGGTGGGAGGCAGAGGCCCAGTACTTC.

This clonotype has more than one count but fewer than ten. V usage is TRBV7-2 and J usage is TRBJ2-7, with 8 nucleotides matching TRBD2. The CDR3 totals 16 residues. V shed 1 base and J 3 bases; nucleotides not matched to a gene: 8. The germline gives CDR1 SGHTA, CDR2 FQGNSA. This CDR3 reads CASSLGLAGVVYEQYF. The CDR3 nucleotides read TGTGCCAGCAGCTTAGGGCTAGCGGGCGTTGTCTACGAGCAGTACTTC.

The chain combines TRBV6-2 or TRBV6-3 with TRBJ2-5; either TRBD1 or TRBD2 may supply D (6 bases each). CDR1 and CDR2 (germline): MNHEY, SVGEGT. Trimming took 7 bases from V and 4 from J, leaving 13 bases between them. This CDR3 is 13 amino acids long. The CDR3 protein is CASTARGGETQYF. In nucleotides, the CDR3 is TGTGCCAGCACCGCCAGGGGAGGAGAGACCCAGTACTTC.

There are many counts of this clonotype. The genes are TRBV6-1 and TRBJ1-3, with 8 bases matching TRBD1. The germline gives CDR1 MNHNS, CDR2 SASEGT. V lost 8 bases to trimming and J lost 2 bases; unmatched junction nucleotides: 2. The CDR3 contains 13 residues. CDR3 loop: CASLDRAGNTIYF. The DNA of the CDR3 is TGTGCCAGCTTGGACAGGGCTGGAAACACCATATATTTT.

As for this clonotype: A single base separates this from a much larger clone, so it may be a read error. The CDR3 reads CASGIGYETQYF. CDR3 coding DNA: TGTGCCAGCGGTATAGGATACGAGACCCAGTACTTC. The V and J genes are TRBV6-1 and TRBJ2-5; D is undetermined. CDR3 length: 12 amino acids. V was clipped by 8 bases and J by 5 bases, with 12 bases between them. Germline V gene lookup returns CDR1 MNHNS and CDR2 SASEGT.

A note on this clonotype: A much larger clone sits a single nucleotide away, making a read error possible. The V gene is TRBV6-2 or TRBV6-3, the J gene TRBJ2-4; possible D gene TRBD2, 5 bases. The CDR3 sequence is 18 residues long. Germline V gene lookup returns CDR1 MNHEY and CDR2 SVGEGT. The CDR3 bases are TGTGCCAGCAGTTACTCTCGGTACTCCGGTCTAGCCAGAAACATTCAGTACTTC. Translation: CASSYSRYSGLARNIQYF.

The J gene is TRBJ1-5, the V gene TRBV9; a weak D match, TRBD1 (5 bases). The germline V and J ends were trimmed by 3 bases and 7 bases, with 14 bases remaining between them. Germline V gene lookup returns CDR1 SGDLS and CDR2 YYNGEE. The CDR3 runs 14 residues. The CDR3 loop reads CASSGGQPGQPQHF. For the CDR3, the DNA is TGTGCCAGCAGCGGCGGACAACCAGGACAGCCCCAGCATTTT.

Details on this clonotype: A single base separates this from a much larger clone, so it may be a read error. The gene calls are TRBV20-1 and TRBJ1-1; D is undetermined. CDR3 size: 13 residues. Germline CDR1 DFQATT, CDR2 SNEGSKA (reference sequence). As DNA, the CDR3 is TGCAGTGCTAGTGAAGACATGAACACTGAAGATTTCTTT. Its protein product is CSASEDMNTEDFF.

The table lists this clonotype with a count of one. The rearrangement joins TRBV19 to TRBJ2-1; 11 nucleotides align to TRBD2. The CDR3 runs 17 residues. Unmatched junction bases numbered 5, after V lost 1 base and J lost 3 bases. Germline lookup yields CDR1 LNHDA and CDR2 SQIVND (reference sequence). CDR3 residues: CASSIVGTSGVYNEQFF. The CDR3 region has the DNA TGTGCCAGTAGTATAGTTGGGACTAGCGGAGTCTACAATGAGCAGTTCTTC.

Regarding this clonotype: A much bigger clone sits one base away, suggesting this may be a read error. The chain carries TRBV27 and TRBJ1-1; 8 positions agree with TRBD1. Germline V gene data show CDR1 as MNHEY and CDR2 as SMNVEV (reference sequence). The CDR3 consists of 17 residues. CDR3 loop: CASSSLGQGGFNTKAFF. CDR3 bases: TGTGCCAGCAGTTCTCTCGGACAGGGAGGATTTAACACTAAAGCTTTCTTT.

The V call is TRBV18, the J call TRBJ2-7; TRBD1 matches at 8 bases. The CDR3 runs to 14 residues. V gave up 6 bases and J gave up 7 bases; unmatched junction bases: 11. Germline CDR1 reads KGHSH; CDR2 reads LQKENI. The CDR3 DNA sequence: TGTGCCAGCTCCTTGACAGGGGAGGTCGGGGAGCAGTACTTC. This sequence encodes CASSLTGEVGEQYF.

This rearrangement joins TRBV20-1 to TRBJ1-2, with 11 bases matching TRBD1. V lost 3 bases, J lost 6 bases, and 3 bases stayed unmatched. CDR1 is DFQATT, CDR2 SNEGSKA, per germline (reference sequence). This CDR3 is built from 13 residues. The CDR3 DNA reads TGCAGTGCTAGTACGGGACAGGGGGATGGCTACACCTTC. Protein product: CSASTGQGDGYTF.